One sample yielded the 9 T cell receptor beta chains listed below, sequenced in a study of CD8 T cells in Susac syndrome. cDNA came from approximately 0.5 to 1 ug RNA primed by random hexamers. TCRdb independently ran MiXCR on the immunoSEQ multiplex PCR reads; one entry per CDR3 protein. This table has 150,000 to 200,000 distinct CDR3 sequences, approximately 93% appearing once. Material: CD4+ T cells from PBMCs. The source is a human donor in good health.

V gene TRBV3-1 combines with J gene TRBJ2-5; tentative D call: TRBD2 (6 bases). The CDR3 is made up of 14 amino acids. Germline V gene data show CDR1 as LGHDT and CDR2 as YNNKEL (reference sequence). Trimming took off 1 base at V and 3 bases at J, with 9 bases between the two ends. CDR3 protein: CASSQGWREETQYF. Here the CDR3 DNA reads TGTGCCAGCAGCCAAGGGTGGAGGGAAGAGACCCAGTACTTC.

CDR3: CASSAEIAKNIQYF. The CDR3 DNA sequence: TGTGCCAGCAGCGCCGAGATAGCCAAAAACATTCAGTACTTC. The chain links TRBV7-2 to TRBJ2-4; D is unclear. This CDR3 comprises 14 residues. From germline, CDR1 is SGHTA and CDR2 FQGNSA. V gave up 5 bases and J gave up 0 bases, with 8 bases separating them.

This chain joins TRBV11-2 and TRBJ1-6; the D is unclear. V was shortened by 1 base and J by 10 bases, with 5 bases between the two germline ends. The germline V gene encodes CDR1 SGHAT and CDR2 FQNNGV. CDR3 length equals 12 residues. CDR3 protein: CASSLGASPLHF. CDR3 DNA: TGTGCCAGCAGCTTAGGGGCCTCACCCCTCCACTTT.

This chain connects TRBV29-1 to TRBJ2-5; no clear D. V gave up 5 bases and J gave up 5 bases, with 12 bases separating them. Germline CDR1 SQVTM, CDR2 ANQGSEA. The CDR3 loop spans 12 amino acids. In DNA, the CDR3 is TGCAGCGTTCGCGACGGGCGGGAGACCCAGTACTTC. This sequence encodes CSVRDGRETQYF.

The chain uses TRBV3-1 and TRBJ2-3; TRBD2 is a possible D gene (5 bases). V lost 3 bases and J 4 bases, leaving 8 bases between the germline ends. The CDR3 contains 13 residues. Germline CDR1 is LGHDT and CDR2 is YNNKEL (reference sequence). CDR3 bases: TGTGCCAGCAGCCAGGGGAGCCCAGATACGCAGTATTTT. This sequence encodes CASSQGSPDTQYF.

This clonotype was found a few times. The chain recombines TRBV5-6 with TRBJ1-2; D is possibly TRBD1 (6 bases). The CDR3 spans 13 residues. Trimming pared 1 base from V and 4 bases from J, leaving 8 bases between. Per germline, CDR1 SGHDT and CDR2 YYEEEE. CDR3 sequence: CASSLTGIYGYTF. CDR3 DNA: TGTGCCAGCAGCTTGACAGGGATCTATGGCTACACCTTC.

The V call is TRBV19, the J call TRBJ2-6; 7 nucleotides agree with TRBD1. This CDR3 is 16 amino acids long. With V trimmed by 7 bases and J by 0 bases, 6 bases remained unmatched. Germline V CDR1 and CDR2: LNHDA, SQIVND (reference sequence). The CDR3 loop is CASTRGQNSGANVLTF. Written as DNA, the CDR3 is TGTGCCAGTACCCGGGGACAGAACTCTGGGGCCAACGTCCTGACTTTC.

The V and J genes are TRBV29-1 and TRBJ1-2; TRBD1 is a possible D gene (6 bases). CDR1 is SQVTM, CDR2 ANQGSEA, per germline. This CDR3 spans 14 amino acids. The V end lost 7 bases, the J end lost 4 bases, and 19 bases lay between the germline ends. For the CDR3, the DNA is TGCAGCGCCAAAGCCATACAGGGCGCCTATGGCTACACCTTC. Protein product: CSAKAIQGAYGYTF.

V usage is TRBV2 and J usage is TRBJ1-2, with D unresolved. Germline values: CDR1 SNHLY, CDR2 FYNNEI. The CDR3 sequence is 15 residues long. V shed 3 bases and J shed 1 base, with 12 bases lying between them. This CDR3 reads CASSEVRGINYGYTF. CDR3 nucleotide sequence: TGTGCCAGCAGTGAGGTACGCGGGATTAACTATGGCTACACCTTC.